Listed here are 28 T cell receptor beta chains from one sample, sequenced in a study of metastatic and nonmetastatic thyroid tumors. TCRdb re-analyzed the PCR reads using MiXCR. The table shows about 62,000 clones, with about 3.8% occurring only once. Thyroid surgery was performed in patients who had received no treatment beforehand. The sample comprised blood. The receptor source for this set is a female donor with papillary thyroid cancer or a benign thyroid nodule (not recorded which). Some clones in this sample may be carry-over from other donors' samples.

This clone occurred many times. The chain employs TRBV2 and TRBJ1-5; no definite D call. This CDR3 comprises 14 residues. Germline assignment: CDR1 SNHLY and CDR2 FYNNEI. Trimming took 2 bases from V and 7 from J, leaving 12 bases between them. The CDR3, as DNA: TGTGCCAGCAGTGAAATGGTGGGCTGGCAGCCCCAGCATTTT. Protein product: CASSEMVGWQPQHF.

This clone was detected ten times or more. This chain links TRBV20-1 with TRBJ2-3; TRBD2 matches 11 bases. The CDR3 has 16 residues. The germline CDR1 and CDR2 sequences are DFQATT and SNEGSKA (reference sequence). Trimming at V came to 4 bases and at J to 0 bases, leaving 6 bases not matched to a gene. CDR3 loop: CSAMGLAGGSTDTQYF. The DNA of the CDR3 is TGCAGTGCTATGGGGCTAGCGGGAGGAAGCACAGATACGCAGTATTTT.

Concerning this clone: Germline and junction disagree at one end, which may indicate a read error. The chain couples TRBV6-2 or TRBV6-3 to TRBJ2-2; D perhaps matches TRBD2 (5 bases). The CDR3 length is 12 residues. From germline, CDR1 is MNHEY and CDR2 SVGEGT. In nucleotides, the CDR3 is TGTGCCAGCATTTATAGGACCGGGGAGCTGCTATTT. Translation gives CASIYRTGELLF.

The sample holds many counts of this clone. The chain has TRBV29-1 and TRBJ1-2; D perhaps matches TRBD1 (5 bases). CDR1 SQVTM and CDR2 ANQGSEA come from the germline V gene. Trimming removed 4 bases at V and 8 bases at J, with 11 bases between. There are 11 residues in the CDR3. This chain's CDR3 is CSVVGREGYTF. DNA for the CDR3: TGCAGCGTTGTCGGCAGGGAAGGCTACACCTTC.

The sample holds many counts of this clone. The chain couples TRBV7-2 to TRBJ2-1; D gene ambiguous. Trimming took 2 bases from V and 0 from J, leaving 8 bases between them. Germline values: CDR1 SGHTA, CDR2 FQGNSA. This CDR3 has 15 amino acids. The CDR3 loop is CASSLLGFSYNEQFF. The DNA for the CDR3 is TGTGCCAGCAGCTTACTCGGTTTCTCCTACAATGAGCAGTTCTTC.

V is TRBV6-1 and J is TRBJ2-6; the match to TRBD2 covers 8 bases. V shed 3 bases and J 0 bases; nucleotides not matched to a gene: 4. CDR3 length equals 17 residues. In germline, CDR1 is MNHNS, CDR2 SASEGT. The DNA for the CDR3 is TGTGCCAGCAGTGAGCTAGCGGGTAGCTCTGGGGCCAACGTCCTGACTTTC. Amino acids: CASSELAGSSGANVLTF.

Ten or more counts support this clone. This chain uses TRBV20-1 with TRBJ1-3, with a weak D call TRBD1 (6 bases). The V end lost 0 bases, the J end lost 6 bases, and 12 bases lay between the germline ends. The CDR3 has 14 amino acids. Germline CDR1 DFQATT, CDR2 SNEGSKA (reference sequence). CDR3 residues: CSARDGAGENTIYF. In DNA form, the CDR3 reads TGCAGTGCTAGAGATGGGGCAGGGGAAAACACCATATATTTT.

This clone was seen more than once but under ten times. The V and J genes are TRBV6-2 or TRBV6-3 and TRBJ1-2; TRBD1 matches 8 bases. J gave up 10 bases and V 8 bases, and 27 bases lay outside the gene matches. This CDR3 contains 18 residues. Per the germline V gene, CDR1 is MNHEY and CDR2 is SVGEGT. The CDR3 here is CASQSDLGQGADVLSYTF. In nucleotides, the CDR3 is TGTGCCAGCCAGTCGGATCTTGGACAGGGAGCTGATGTACTATCCTACACCTTC.

Ten or more counts support this clone. At one of its ends the junction is not consistent with the germline gene, which may arise from a read error. The rearrangement links TRBV7-8 to TRBJ2-2, with D perhaps matching TRBD2 (6 bases). This CDR3 is built from 14 residues. The germline gives CDR1 SGHVS, CDR2 FQNEAQ. CDR3 loop: CASSPEPLSGGLFF. DNA of the CDR3: TGTGCCAGCAGCCCCGAGCCCCTGTCCGGGGGGCTGTTTTTT.

Concerning this clone itself: This CDR3 is missing its conserved last phenylalanine or tryptophan, likely due to a read error. The V call is TRBV20-1, the J call TRBJ2-1, with D uncertain. Trimming removed 0 bases from V and 10 bases from J, with 7 bases in between. Per germline, CDR1 DFQATT and CDR2 SNEGSKA (reference sequence). The CDR3 length is 11 residues. This CDR3 reads CSARDSVEQFY. CDR3 bases: TGCAGTGCTAGAGATTCTGTCGAGCAGTTCTAC.

About this clone: A much larger clone is a single base away; this may be a read error. Other DNA sequences of this sample code for an identical CDR3. The chain is built from TRBV30 and TRBJ1-3; 9 bases agree with TRBD1. CDR1 is GTSNPN and CDR2 is SVGIG in the germline V gene (reference sequence). The CDR3 sequence is 12 residues long. For the CDR3, the DNA is TGTGCGTGGACAGGGGATGGTAACACCATATATTTT. Translation: CAWTGDGNTIYF.

V is TRBV7-8 and J is TRBJ2-7; D call uncertain. Trimming shortened V by 2 bases and J by 3 bases, and 11 bases separated the two germline ends. The CDR3 contains 14 residues. The germline CDR1 and CDR2 sequences are SGHVS and FQNEAQ. The CDR3 protein is CASSLLSKGYEQYF. The CDR3 DNA is TGTGCCAGCAGCTTACTCTCTAAGGGCTACGAGCAGTACTTC.

This clone has ten or more counts. The chain employs TRBV3-1 and TRBJ2-7; 10 bases fit TRBD1. CDR3 length equals 13 residues. The V segment lost 6 bases and the J segment 4 bases; nucleotides outside the gene matches: 3. Germline assignment: CDR1 LGHDT and CDR2 YNNKEL (reference sequence). Written as DNA, the CDR3 is TGTGCCAGCAGGCGGACAGGGGGTTACGAGCAGTACTTC. This sequence encodes CASRRTGGYEQYF.

The rearrangement uses TRBV27 and TRBJ2-7; D is perhaps TRBD1 (6 bases). Deletions cut 5 bases from V and 7 bases from J, with 15 bases between. This CDR3 is built from 13 residues. CDR1 is MNHEY, CDR2 SMNVEV, per germline (reference sequence). Here the CDR3 reads CASSARQAQEQYF. The DNA of the CDR3 is TGTGCCAGCAGTGCCCGACAGGCACAAGAGCAGTACTTC.

Concerning this clone itself: Mismatch with germline at one junction end may stem from a read error. The chain links TRBV12-5 to TRBJ2-1; TRBD2 aligns across 7 bases. There are 15 residues in the CDR3. The germline V gene encodes CDR1 LGHNT and CDR2 FRNRAP. CDR3 residues: CSSVPGTTLYNEQFF. In nucleotides, the CDR3 is TGTTCTAGTGTCCCCGGGACTACCCTCTACAATGAGCAGTTCTTC.

This clone was detected ten times or more. The V gene is TRBV2, the J gene TRBJ1-5; a weak D match, TRBD1 (6 bases). V lost 6 bases, J lost 3 bases, and 18 bases lay in between. The CDR3 is made up of 16 amino acids. The V gene's germline CDR1 is SNHLY and CDR2 FYNNEI. The CDR3 protein is CASSTRGARVNQPQHF. For the CDR3, the DNA is TGTGCCAGCAGCACAAGGGGGGCAAGAGTCAATCAGCCCCAGCATTTT.

This clone was detected ten times or more. One junction end does not reproduce the germline sequence, and a read error may be involved. This chain joins TRBV20-1 and TRBJ2-1; 7 nucleotides agree with TRBD2. This CDR3 comprises 17 residues. Germline CDR1 reads DFQATT; CDR2 reads SNEGSKA (reference sequence). The CDR3 region has the DNA TGCAGTGCTAGACCTCGGGACTACCGGACGTTATACAATGAGCAGTCCTTC. It specifies CSARPRDYRTLYNEQSF.

The sample holds a few counts of this clone. V gene TRBV6-1 combines with J gene TRBJ2-3; D may be TRBD1 (6 bases). The germline V and J ends were trimmed by 3 bases and 6 bases, with 10 bases remaining between them. This CDR3 region has 13 residues. Germline assignment: CDR1 MNHNS and CDR2 SASEGT. The DNA of the CDR3 is TGTGCCAGCAGTGAGGGGGCCGGTGATACGCAGTATTTT. This encodes CASSEGAGDTQYF.

The rearrangement joins TRBV14 to TRBJ2-1; TRBD2 is a possible D gene (6 bases). Trimming removed 9 bases from V and 6 bases from J, with 18 bases in between. The germline CDR1 and CDR2 sequences are SGHDN and FVKESK. This CDR3 is 14 amino acids long. In nucleotides, the CDR3 is TGTGCCAGAAGCACCGGCCTAGCGATCAATGAGCAGTTCTTC. It codes for CARSTGLAINEQFF.

This clone was counted many times. The rearrangement links TRBV19 to TRBJ2-2; a weak D match, TRBD2 (7 bases). The germline gives CDR1 LNHDA, CDR2 SQIVND (reference sequence). V shed 10 bases and J shed 8 bases, with 26 bases lying between them. This CDR3 is built from 16 residues. CDR3 DNA sequence: TGTGCCACCCGTTATGGAAGGGGGAGGGCCGTTGGGGAGCTGTTTTTT. This encodes CATRYGRGRAVGELFF.

The rearrangement uses TRBV30 and TRBJ1-4; D is undetermined. Trimming removed 4 bases at V and 2 bases at J, with 11 bases between. The CDR3 has 14 amino acids. Germline-derived CDR1 and CDR2 are GTSNPN and SVGIG (reference sequence). CDR3 DNA: TGTGCCTGGACAGCCCGCGGGACTAATGAAAAACTGTTTTTT. Its protein product is CAWTARGTNEKLFF.

This clone was counted at least ten times. The gene calls are TRBV3-1 and TRBJ2-1; possibly TRBD1 or TRBD2 for D (5 bases each). From germline, CDR1 is LGHDT and CDR2 YNNKEL (reference sequence). V dropped 3 bases and J dropped 9 bases, with 18 bases sitting between them. This CDR3 region has 15 residues. The CDR3 region is CASSQKGPGPAEQFF. The CDR3 DNA reads as TGTGCCAGCAGCCAGAAGGGGCCGGGGCCGGCTGAGCAGTTCTTC.

This clone occurred many times. V usage is TRBV6-2 or TRBV6-3 and J usage is TRBJ1-1; tentative D call: TRBD1 (5 bases). Germline V gives CDR1 MNHEY, CDR2 SVGEGT. There are 16 residues in the CDR3. V was cut by 2 bases and J by 0 bases, with 13 bases left in between. The CDR3 DNA reads as TGTGCCAGCAGTTACCAGAGGGGCGGCCTGAACACTGAAGCTTTCTTT. Its translation is CASSYQRGGLNTEAFF.

This clone was seen many times. The chain recombines TRBV19 with TRBJ2-7, with 11 bases aligning to TRBD1. This CDR3 contains 15 residues. V shed 7 bases, J shed 7 bases, and the junction held 12 bases outside the gene matches. Germline V gene data show CDR1 as LNHDA and CDR2 as SQIVND (reference sequence). CDR3 region: CASTFGTGGNLEQYF. CDR3 nucleotide sequence: TGTGCCAGTACCTTCGGGACAGGGGGAAACCTAGAGCAGTACTTC.

This clone was seen ten or more times. The chain employs TRBV4-1 and TRBJ1-4; no firm D call. V was shortened by 0 bases and J by 8 bases, with 10 bases between the two germline ends. This CDR3 contains 14 residues. CDR1 is MGHRA, CDR2 YSYEKL, per germline. This CDR3 is CASSQEITREKLFF. The CDR3 coding sequence is TGCGCCAGCAGCCAAGAGATAACTCGGGAAAAACTGTTTTTT.

This clone was counted ten times or more. The chain combines TRBV12-3 or TRBV12-4 with TRBJ1-1; TRBD1 might be the D (5 bases). CDR3 size: 16 residues. V lost 5 bases and J 1 base, leaving 17 bases between the germline ends. The CDR3 loop reads CASSPGGSAGNTEAFF. The DNA for the CDR3 is TGTGCCAGCAGTCCGGGGGGATCGGCCGGGAACACTGAAGCTTTCTTT.

This clone was counted many times. The rearrangement links TRBV19 to TRBJ2-6, with 7 bases matching TRBD1. The junction had 2 bases not matched to a gene; V was cut back by 4 bases and J by 2 bases. The CDR3 runs 15 residues. The germline V gene encodes CDR1 LNHDA and CDR2 SQIVND (reference sequence). This CDR3 is CASSKGQAGANVLTF. As DNA, the CDR3 is TGTGCCAGTAGTAAAGGACAGGCTGGGGCCAACGTCCTGACTTTC.

In this sample, this clone turned up many times. The chain joins TRBV7-3 to TRBJ2-2; D tentatively fits TRBD1 or TRBD2 (6 bases each). The CDR3 is made up of 16 amino acids. In germline, CDR1 is SGHTA, CDR2 FQGTGA. V lost 5 bases, J lost 4 bases, and 17 bases lay in between. CDR3 protein: CASSVLGGLATGELFF. The CDR3 nucleotides are TGTGCCAGCAGCGTGCTAGGGGGACTGGCCACCGGGGAGCTGTTTTTT.